This T cell receptor (beta chain) was profiled in a study of T cells after yellow fever vaccination. About the study: For low cell numbers, libraries were made with SMART-Seq v4 Ultra Low Input.

TCRdb redid the calling of the 5' RACE reads with MiXCR, one entry per CDR3 protein. The repertoire holds hundreds of thousands of distinct CDR3 sequences, with 13% as singletons. CDR3 length: 14 residues. Germline V gene lookup returns CDR1 LNHDA and CDR2 SQIVND (reference sequence). V lost 4 bases, J lost 4 bases, and 6 bases stayed unmatched. The sample here was PBMCs, taken on the day of the yellow fever booster vaccination. This receptor was identified in a man aged 30-40 years who received the YFV17D yellow fever vaccine. The chain links TRBV19 to TRBJ2-5; 7 bases align to TRBD1. The CDR3 region is CASSKQGIGETQYF. The DNA of the CDR3 is TGTGCCAGTAGTAAACAGGGGATTGGAGAGACCCAGTACTTC.